This TCR beta chain was identified during a study of blood T cell repertoires in COVID-19. Study context: Acute and convalescent COVID-19 specimens originated in the United States, Italy and Spain. PBMCs, B-cell-depleted T cells, or T cells provided the cDNA or gDNA that made up the material.

With 3 bases clipped from V and 2 bases from J, the junction kept 13 bases outside the gene matches. This CDR3 has 18 residues. Looked up from germline, CDR1 is MNHNS and CDR2 is SASEGT. As handled by the study authors: For nucleated cells, counts were estimated from reference gene primer amplification. Only in-frame clones appear in the TCRdb table, and some are missing; sequencing was by immunoSEQ multiplex PCR. V and J calls and clone size are given by that table; D and trimming were obtained from the DNA. The data hold fewer than 50,000 clones, with approximately 80% observed a single time. This chain uses TRBV6-1 with TRBJ2-5; the match to TRBD2 covers 9 bases. The sample was peripheral blood. The source of this sequence is a human donor in a cohort sampled during active COVID-19. CDR3 nucleotides: TGTGCCAGCAGTGACCTCTCGAGACTAGCGGACGGGCAAGAGACCCAGTACTTC. Protein sequence: CASSDLSRLADGQETQYF.